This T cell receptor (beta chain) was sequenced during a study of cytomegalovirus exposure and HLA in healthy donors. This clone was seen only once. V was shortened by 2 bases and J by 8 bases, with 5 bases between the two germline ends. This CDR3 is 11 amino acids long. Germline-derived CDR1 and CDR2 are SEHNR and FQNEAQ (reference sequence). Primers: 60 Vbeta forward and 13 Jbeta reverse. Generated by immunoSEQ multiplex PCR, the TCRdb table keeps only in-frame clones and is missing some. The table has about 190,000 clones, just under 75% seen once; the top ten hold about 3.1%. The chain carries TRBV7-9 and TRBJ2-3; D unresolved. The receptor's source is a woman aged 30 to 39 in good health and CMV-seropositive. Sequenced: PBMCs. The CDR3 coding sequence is TGTGCCAGCAGCTTACAGGTTACGCAGTATTTT. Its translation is CASSLQVTQYF.